These T cell receptor beta chains were read from a single sample in a study of OX40 agonist ivuxolimab in advanced cancers. Method: immunoSEQ multiplex PCR; TCRdb's copy keeps in-frame clones and lacks some. Of fewer than 55,000 clones listed, roughly 80% are singletons. Sequencing was performed on CD4+ or CD8+ T cells sorted from blood, taken in a trial of the OX40 agonist ivuxolimab. The receptors shown here come from an adult with an advanced solid tumor such as melanoma, head and neck, liver or kidney cancer. CDR3s include the opening cysteine and the closing phenylalanine or tryptophan. A D gene is named only where the DNA matches it firmly. Expanded clones are given a class, and other clones once, few, many or no size at all.

j_call	clone_size	d_call	v_call	cdr3_nt	cdr3_aa
TRBJ2-7	-	TRBD1	TRBV28	TGTGCCAGCAGTTTGTCGGGACAGGGCTACGAGCAGTACTTC	CASSLSGQGYEQYF
TRBJ2-1	-	-	TRBV6-5	TGTGCCAGCAGTTATAGCCCAGCAGACGAGCAGTTCTTC	CASSYSPADEQFF
TRBJ2-7	-	-	TRBV6-5	TGTGCCAGCAGTTACGCCGCCCACGAGCAGTACTTC	CASSYAAHEQYF
TRBJ2-1	-	-	TRBV10-3	TGTGCCATCAGTGAGCTATTAGCGGTCGGAGCCACCTACAATGAGCAGTTCTTC	CAISELLAVGATYNEQFF
TRBJ1-2	once	-	TRBV28	TGTGCCAGCAGTTTATCACTCCGGGGAGACTATGGCTACACCTTC	CASSLSLRGDYGYTF
TRBJ2-3	-	-	TRBV30	TGTGCCTGGAGTAGTGGAAGAGATACGCAGTATTTT	CAWSSGRDTQYF
TRBJ2-1	-	TRBD2	TRBV7-2	TGTGCCAGCAGCACCCAGACTAGCGGGAGCGGTGAGCAGTTCTTC	CASSTQTSGSGEQFF
TRBJ1-1	-	-	TRBV11-2	TGTGCCAGCAGCCACTATGGGAGACAACATGGGGACACTGAAGCTTTCTTT	CASSHYGRQHGDTEAFF
TRBJ2-2	-	-	TRBV19	TGTGCCAGTATTGGTCGCCCCGGGGAGCTGTTTTTT	CASIGRPGELFF
TRBJ1-2	-	-	TRBV6-5	TGTGCCAGCAGTCGATCATCAGGGTATGGCTACACCTTC	CASSRSSGYGYTF
TRBJ1-1	-	TRBD1	TRBV5-1	TGCGCCAGCAGCCAACTGGGACAGCCAAACACTGAAGCTTTCTTT	CASSQLGQPNTEAFF
TRBJ2-7	-	-	TRBV7-8	TGTGCCAGCAGCTTACTTGGGGGCTTAAATACCTACGAGCAGTACTTC	CASSLLGGLNTYEQYF
TRBJ2-1	-	TRBD1	TRBV5-1	TGCGCCAGCAGCTTGGTTGCCCGCACAGGGGATTTCTACAATGAGCAGTTCTTC	CASSLVARTGDFYNEQFF
TRBJ2-7	-	TRBD2	TRBV7-3	TGTGCCAGCAGCTTGGTACAAGTTTTGCCTAGCGGGGCCTACGAGCAGTACTTC	CASSLVQVLPSGAYEQYF
TRBJ2-7	-	-	TRBV6-1	TGTGCCAGCAGTGAACCCTTTGGTCTGGGCCCCTACGAGCAGTACTTC	CASSEPFGLGPYEQYF
TRBJ2-7	-	TRBD1	TRBV4-1	TGCGCCAGCAGCCTAAATGACGGACAGGGGGGACCCTACGAGCAGTACTTC	CASSLNDGQGGPYEQYF